Below are 17 T cell receptor beta chains sequenced from a single sample in a study of CD8 T cells in Susac syndrome. With random hexamers, roughly 0.45 to 1 ug RNA was reverse transcribed. TCRdb re-called the immunoSEQ multiplex PCR reads with MiXCR, one entry per CDR3 protein. Of 150,000 to 200,000 distinct CDR3 sequences detected, just under 95% appear once; the ten largest clones hold just over 0.13%. Sequencing was done on a sample of CD4+ T cells from PBMCs. The receptors here all came from a human donor in good health.

The J gene is TRBJ2-6, the V gene TRBV18; 10 bases are a match to TRBD1. The CDR3 consists of 18 residues. J was trimmed by 1 base and V by 3 bases; bases with no gene match: 6. Looked up from germline, CDR1 is KGHSH and CDR2 is LQKENI. The CDR3 DNA is TGTGCCAGCTCACCTCAGACAGGGGGCCTGTCTGGGGCCAACGTCCTGACTTTC. This sequence encodes CASSPQTGGLSGANVLTF.

The chain is built from TRBV2 and TRBJ1-1; no firm D call. The CDR3 loop spans 14 amino acids. Between the trimmed V and J ends, which lost 5 bases and 3 bases, there was a span of 13 bases. Germline assignment: CDR1 SNHLY and CDR2 FYNNEI. The CDR3 reads CASSRAISDTEAFF. The CDR3 nucleotides read TGTGCCAGCAGTAGAGCCATCTCCGACACTGAAGCTTTCTTT.

This rearrangement joins TRBV5-1 to TRBJ1-1, with no clear D. The CDR3 is 13 residues long. Trimming removed 0 bases from V and 3 bases from J, with 6 bases in between. Looked up from germline, CDR1 is SGHRS and CDR2 is YFSETQ. CDR3 sequence reads: CASSLVPDTEAFF. As DNA, the CDR3 is TGCGCCAGCAGCTTGGTTCCCGACACTGAAGCTTTCTTT.

This chain links TRBV9 with TRBJ2-4; D is uncertain. The CDR3 is made up of 15 amino acids. Germline values: CDR1 SGDLS, CDR2 YYNGEE. The V gene lost 4 bases and the J gene lost 3 bases, with 14 bases spanning the gap. The CDR3 bases are TGTGCCAGCAGCCCAGCGATTGGAGTCAAAAACATTCAGTACTTC. This translates into CASSPAIGVKNIQYF. The entire variable domain, with the rest obtained from reference TRBV9 and TRBJ2-4, is as follows: DSGVTQTPKHLITATGQRVTLRCSPRSGDLSVYWYQQSLDQGLQFLIQYYNGEERAKGNILERFSAQQFPDLHSELNLSSLELGDSALYFCASSPAIGVKNIQYFGAGTRLSVL.

V gene TRBV7-3 combines with J gene TRBJ2-7; TRBD1 aligns across 11 bases. The V segment lost 8 bases and the J segment 3 bases; nucleotides outside the gene matches: 3. Germline V gene lookup returns CDR1 SGHTA and CDR2 FQGTGA. This CDR3 region has 13 residues. The CDR3 spells CASAGQGDYEQYF. The CDR3 nucleotides are TGTGCCAGCGCGGGACAGGGGGACTACGAGCAGTACTTC.

This rearrangement joins TRBV4-1 to TRBJ1-1; D perhaps matches TRBD1 (5 bases). V lost 3 bases and J 2 bases, leaving 13 bases between the germline ends. Per the germline V gene, CDR1 is MGHRA and CDR2 is YSYEKL. This CDR3 is built from 15 residues. This CDR3 reads CASSQVPGPNTEAFF. DNA of the CDR3: TGCGCCAGCAGCCAGGTTCCGGGACCCAACACTGAAGCTTTCTTT.

V usage is TRBV4-1 and J usage is TRBJ2-3, with no clear D. Germline values: CDR1 MGHRA, CDR2 YSYEKL. Between the trimmed V and J ends, which lost 0 bases and 1 base, there was a span of 14 bases. This CDR3 region has 17 residues. The CDR3 spells CASSQDIWAPRTDTQYF. The CDR3 bases are TGCGCCAGCAGCCAAGACATCTGGGCGCCCCGCACAGATACGCAGTATTTT.

The CDR3 sequence is CSAREDLNTEAFF. In DNA form, the CDR3 reads TGCAGTGCTAGAGAAGATTTGAACACTGAAGCTTTCTTT. The chain couples TRBV20-1 to TRBJ1-1; D not certain. V lost 0 bases to trimming and J lost 0 bases, with 5 bases between them. Germline values: CDR1 DFQATT, CDR2 SNEGSKA (reference sequence). The CDR3 runs 13 residues.

The chain links TRBV5-1 to TRBJ1-1; 9 bases are shared with TRBD1. The V and J ends lost 8 bases and 4 bases, in that order; junction bases with no gene match: 9. CDR3 size: 14 residues. Germline CDR1 SGHRS, CDR2 YFSETQ. CDR3 residues: CASFTGTGSTEAFF. The CDR3 coding sequence is TGCGCCAGTTTTACCGGGACAGGGTCCACTGAAGCTTTCTTT.

This rearrangement joins TRBV29-1 to TRBJ1-4; 7 nucleotides align to TRBD1. The germline V gene has CDR1 SQVTM and CDR2 ANQGSEA. Trimming cost V 6 bases and J 3 bases; bases outside gene matches: 7. The CDR3 covers 14 residues. The CDR3 DNA reads TGCAGCGTGACAGGGAGTGGAGCTAATGAAAAACTGTTTTTT. This encodes CSVTGSGANEKLFF.

The chain is built from TRBV12-3 or TRBV12-4 and TRBJ2-7; D is uncertain. The CDR3 is 13 residues long. The V gene lost 9 bases and the J gene lost 0 bases, with 12 bases spanning the gap. CDR3 coding DNA: TGTGCCAGTACACCATCGTCCTCCTACGAGCAGTACTTC. Translation: CASTPSSSYEQYF.

The chain is built from TRBV18 and TRBJ2-1; D gene ambiguous. The germline V and J ends were trimmed by 3 bases and 10 bases, with 13 bases remaining between them. This CDR3 contains 13 residues. Germline assignment: CDR1 KGHSH and CDR2 LQKENI. The CDR3 reads CASSPPNLEEQFF. In nucleotides, the CDR3 is TGTGCCAGCTCACCTCCGAACTTGGAAGAGCAGTTCTTC. Full variable domain (outside the CDR3, taken from reference TRBV18 and TRBJ2-1): NAGVMQNPRHLVRRRGQEARLRCSPMKGHSHVYWYRQLPEEGLKFMVYLQKENIIDESGMPKERFSAEFPKEGPSILRIQQVVRGDSAAYFCASSPPNLEEQFFGPGTRLTVL.

The CDR3 region is CSVEGGLYGYTF. The CDR3 nucleotides are TGCAGCGTTGAAGGCGGCCTCTATGGCTACACCTTC. V usage is TRBV29-1 and J usage is TRBJ1-2, with D hard to call. The CDR3 covers 12 residues. From germline, CDR1 is SQVTM and CDR2 ANQGSEA. The V end lost 1 base, the J end lost 4 bases, and 7 bases lay between the germline ends.

The chain combines TRBV5-4 with TRBJ2-5, with D perhaps matching TRBD1 (5 bases). The CDR3 covers 14 residues. Trimming took 0 bases from V and 5 from J, leaving 11 bases between them. CDR1 is SGHNT and CDR2 is YYREEE in the germline V gene (reference sequence). In DNA, the CDR3 is TGTGCCAGCAGCTTGGGCAGGGCTGAGGAGACCCAGTACTTC. It codes for CASSLGRAEETQYF.

This clonotype has a single count. The chain recombines TRBV20-1 with TRBJ2-1; D is possibly TRBD1 or TRBD2 (5 bases each). The V end was cut by 4 bases, the J end by 8 bases, with 12 bases between. The CDR3 sequence is 12 residues long. From germline, CDR1 is DFQATT and CDR2 SNEGSKA (reference sequence). CDR3 DNA: TGCAGTGCTACAGGGAGTAGGTATGAGCAGTTCTTC. Translating it yields CSATGSRYEQFF.

V gene TRBV10-1 combines with J gene TRBJ1-1; D uncertain. V was cut by 4 bases and J by 0 bases, with 6 bases left in between. CDR3 length: 13 residues. CDR1 is WNHNN and CDR2 is SYGVQD in the germline V gene (reference sequence). CDR3 loop: CASSGNMNTEAFF. The DNA for the CDR3 is TGCGCCAGCAGTGGGAATATGAACACTGAAGCTTTCTTT.

This chain connects TRBV20-1 to TRBJ2-5, with TRBD2 identical over 14 bases. The germline V gene encodes CDR1 DFQATT and CDR2 SNEGSKA (reference sequence). The V segment lost 1 base and the J segment 4 bases; nucleotides outside the gene matches: 11. CDR3 length: 18 amino acids. The chain's CDR3 is CSARVAGTSGGPGETQYF. CDR3 nucleotides: TGCAGTGCTAGAGTGGCCGGGACTAGCGGGGGCCCAGGAGAGACCCAGTACTTC.